This T cell receptor beta chain stems from a study of blood T cell repertoires in COVID-19. The sample holds one count of this clone. With 3 bases clipped from V and 2 bases from J, the junction kept 3 bases outside the gene matches. Germline CDR1 is KGHDR and CDR2 is SFDVKD. CDR3 length equals 15 residues. Assay used: immunoSEQ multiplex PCR; TCRdb lists only in-frame clones, some missing. The repertoire holds over 70,000 clones, with around 77% as singletons. The chain uses TRBV24-1 and TRBJ1-5, with 7 bases matching TRBD1. The sequence came from a man aged 65 to 79 with COVID-19, enrolled during active disease. The source material was peripheral blood. The CDR3 here is CATSDPGTGNQPQHF. DNA for the CDR3: TGTGCCACCAGTGATCCAGGGACAGGCAATCAGCCCCAGCATTTT.